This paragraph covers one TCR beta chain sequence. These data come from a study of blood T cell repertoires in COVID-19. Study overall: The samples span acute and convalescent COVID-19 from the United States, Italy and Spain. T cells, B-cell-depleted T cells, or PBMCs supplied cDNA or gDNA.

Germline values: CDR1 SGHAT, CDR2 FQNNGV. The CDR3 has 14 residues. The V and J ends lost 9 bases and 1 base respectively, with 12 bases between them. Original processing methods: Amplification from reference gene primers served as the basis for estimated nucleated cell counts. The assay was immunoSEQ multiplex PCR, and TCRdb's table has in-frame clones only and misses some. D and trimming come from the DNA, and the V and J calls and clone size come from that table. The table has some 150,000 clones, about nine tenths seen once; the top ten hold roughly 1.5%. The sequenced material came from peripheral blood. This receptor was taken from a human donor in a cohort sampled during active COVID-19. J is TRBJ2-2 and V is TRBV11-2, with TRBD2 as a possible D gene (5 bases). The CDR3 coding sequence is TGTGCCAGTCTTGCTCGGGGGAACACCGGGGAGCTGTTTTTT. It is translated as CASLARGNTGELFF.